A selection of T cell receptor beta chains follows, all from one sample in a study of shared clonotypes between healthy human individuals. The protocol was immunoSEQ multiplex PCR, while the TCRdb copy is restricted to in-frame clones and leaves out a portion. This sample has some 2,000,000 clones, with roughly 95% found just once. Input material: naive CD4+ T cells sorted from blood. The receptors stem from a man aged 18 to 35 in good health. Both conserved end residues are part of each CDR3. D genes are given only for firm matches. Part of the rows lack a size; the others show once, few, many or a class for expanded clones.

clone_size	v_call	j_call	d_call	cdr3_nt	cdr3_aa
NA	TRBV7-2	TRBJ1-2	NA	TGTGCCAGCAGCTTAGATTGGGCAGTACCTCCATCTGGCTACACCTTC	CASSLDWAVPPSGYTF
once	TRBV2	TRBJ2-4	NA	TGTGCCAGCAGTGAAGGGGGGGCCATAGCCAAAAACATTCAGTACTTC	CASSEGGAIAKNIQYF
once	TRBV5-1	TRBJ1-1	NA	TGCGCCAGCAGCTTGGGGCCGGGGCACACTGAAGCTTTCTTT	CASSLGPGHTEAFF
NA	TRBV6-6	TRBJ1-2	NA	TGTGCCAGCAGTTATGAAGCGGCCGCGGGGTATTACACCTTC	CASSYEAAAGYYTF
NA	TRBV5-1	TRBJ1-6	NA	TGCGCCAGCAGCTTGGGGAGGGACAATTCACCCCTCCACTTT	CASSLGRDNSPLHF
NA	TRBV5-8	TRBJ2-2	TRBD1	TGTGCCAGCAGCTTGAGGGACAGGGACACCGGGGAGCTGTTTTTT	CASSLRDRDTGELFF
NA	TRBV4-1	TRBJ2-1	NA	TGCGCCAGCAGCCGACCGGTGACAGGAGGGTACAATGAGCAGTTCTTC	CASSRPVTGGYNEQFF
NA	TRBV11-2	TRBJ2-7	NA	TGTGCCAGCAGCCGGGACTTCTACCTCTACGAGCAGTACTTC	CASSRDFYLYEQYF
NA	TRBV7-2	TRBJ1-6	TRBD1	TGTGCCAGCAGCTTAATGGCGGGACAGGGAAATTCACCCCTCCACTTT	CASSLMAGQGNSPLHF
NA	TRBV30	TRBJ1-6	NA	TGTGCCTGGAGTCCAGGGCGGACTTCAAGAAATTCACCCCTCCACTTT	CAWSPGRTSRNSPLHF
NA	TRBV7-9	TRBJ2-7	TRBD2	TGTGCCAGCAGCACCCAACTAGCGGGTGCGTCCTACGAGCAGTACTTC	CASSTQLAGASYEQYF
NA	TRBV7-9	TRBJ1-1	NA	TGTGCCAGCAGCCGGACCGATTACGAAGCTTTCTTT	CASSRTDYEAFF
few	TRBV10-3	TRBJ2-2	NA	TGTGCCATCAGCGACAGGCCAGCGAACACCGGGGAGCTGTTTTTT	CAISDRPANTGELFF
NA	TRBV5-4	TRBJ2-3	TRBD2	TGTGCCAGCAGGACTAGCGGTGGGACAGATACGCAGTATTTT	CASRTSGGTDTQYF
NA	TRBV5-4	TRBJ2-7	NA	TGTGCCAGCAGCTTGGGCGGTGGGGGCGCCTACGAGCAGTACTTC	CASSLGGGGAYEQYF
NA	TRBV27	TRBJ1-2	TRBD1	TGTGCCAGCAGTCGTGACGGACAGGAAGCTAACTATGGCTACACCTTC	CASSRDGQEANYGYTF
NA	TRBV5-8	TRBJ2-7	TRBD2	TGTGCCAGCAGCCGGAAAACTAGCGGAGTCTACGAGCAGTACTTC	CASSRKTSGVYEQYF
NA	TRBV6-5	TRBJ2-3	TRBD2	TGTGCCAGCAGTTCACTAGCGGGGGGGCCAACAGATACGCAGTATTTT	CASSSLAGGPTDTQYF
NA	TRBV11-2	TRBJ2-7	NA	TGTGCCAGCAGCTTATCGCCGGGAAACGGCGAGCAGTACTTC	CASSLSPGNGEQYF
NA	TRBV19	TRBJ2-7	TRBD1	TGTGCCAGTAGGGACAGGGGTTCAACCTACGAGCAGTACTTC	CASRDRGSTYEQYF
NA	TRBV5-4	TRBJ2-5	TRBD1	TGTGCCAGCAGCTTGCAGGGGGTTGAGACCCAGTACTTC	CASSLQGVETQYF
few	TRBV19	TRBJ1-6	TRBD1	TGTGCCAGTAGTACCCGACAGGGCGCACCCCTCCACTTT	CASSTRQGAPLHF
NA	TRBV27	TRBJ2-7	TRBD1	TGTGCCAGCAGTAGGACAGGGTCCGAGCAGTACTTC	CASSRTGSEQYF
NA	TRBV5-1	TRBJ1-6	NA	TGCGCCAGCAGATCTGCAGGGACGGCCGGGAATTCACCCCTCCACTTT	CASRSAGTAGNSPLHF
NA	TRBV29-1	TRBJ2-7	NA	TGCAGCGTTGAAGAGGGGGCGGGCTCGCAGTACTTC	CSVEEGAGSQYF
once	TRBV12-5	TRBJ2-7	NA	TGTGCTAGTGGTTTGGTAAGCTACGAGCAGTACTTC	CASGLVSYEQYF
NA	TRBV7-9	TRBJ2-3	NA	TGTGCCAGCAGCTTAGTCACTGGGGGTTACACAGATACGCAGTATTTT	CASSLVTGGYTDTQYF
NA	TRBV2	TRBJ2-1	TRBD2	TGTGCCAGCAGAATAGCGGGGACCAACTACAATGAGCAGTTCTTC	CASRIAGTNYNEQFF
NA	TRBV28	TRBJ1-2	TRBD1	TGTGCCAGCAGGACCACCGGGACAGGGTTTTATGGCTACACCTTC	CASRTTGTGFYGYTF
once	TRBV28	TRBJ1-6	NA	TGTGCCAGCAGCCTAACCCCAGGGTTCGATAATTCACCCCTCCACTTT	CASSLTPGFDNSPLHF
NA	TRBV6-1	TRBJ1-2	NA	TGTGCCACCCCACGCCGGGACAATTTCTATGGCAACACCTTC	CATPRRDNFYGNTF
NA	TRBV6-5	TRBJ1-3	NA	TGTGCCAGCATAAGGGGGACATCTACTGGAAACACCATATATTTT	CASIRGTSTGNTIYF
NA	TRBV5-1	TRBJ2-2	NA	TGCGCCAGCAGCCCCGCCGGATTGGCGAGGGATTACGGGGAGCTGTTTTTT	CASSPAGLARDYGELFF
NA	TRBV29-1	TRBJ1-1	NA	TGCAGCGCCATGACCCTCCGGGCCGGGAACACTGAAGCTTTCTTT	CSAMTLRAGNTEAFF
NA	TRBV30	TRBJ1-5	NA	TGTGCCTGGAGTTCCACCACTGATCAGCCCCAGCATTTT	CAWSSTTDQPQHF
NA	TRBV9	TRBJ2-2	NA	TGTGCCAGCAGCGTAGATTCAGGGACCGGGGAGCTGTTTTTT	CASSVDSGTGELFF
NA	TRBV2	TRBJ2-2	NA	TGTGCCAGCAGTGAATGGAGGGGGGAAACCGGGGAGCTGTTTTTT	CASSEWRGETGELFF
NA	TRBV6-6	TRBJ1-4	NA	TGTGCCAGCAGTTTTACAGGGACTAATGAAAAACTGTTTTTT	CASSFTGTNEKLFF
NA	TRBV7-9	TRBJ1-4	TRBD1	TGTGCCAGCAGCTCTACAGGGGTCCTCCCGACTAATGAAAAACTGTTTTTT	CASSSTGVLPTNEKLFF
NA	TRBV5-1	TRBJ2-1	TRBD1	TGCGCCACCAAGTCCGGGACAGTGGGGCACAATGAGCAGTTCTTC	CATKSGTVGHNEQFF
NA	TRBV27	TRBJ1-6	TRBD1	TGTGCCAGCAGTTACAGGGGTTCACCCCTCCACTTT	CASSYRGSPLHF
NA	TRBV7-6	TRBJ2-5	NA	TGTGCCAGCAGTTCGCTTGGGACTGCGACCCAGTACTTC	CASSSLGTATQYF
once	TRBV20-1	TRBJ1-1	NA	TGCAGTGCTTTACCAGGGGACGGAGCTTTCTTT	CSALPGDGAFF
NA	TRBV18	TRBJ1-1	NA	TGTGCCAGCTCACCCTTCCAGGGACCGAACACTGAAGCTTTCTTT	CASSPFQGPNTEAFF
NA	TRBV6-1	TRBJ1-6	NA	TGTGCCGGCCTTGAGGGAGCTAATTCACCCCTCCACTTT	CAGLEGANSPLHF
NA	TRBV7-3	TRBJ2-7	NA	TGTGCCAGCAGCCCGAGGGACGGTCCCTACGAGCAGTACTTC	CASSPRDGPYEQYF
NA	TRBV11-2	TRBJ2-3	TRBD2	TGTGCCAGCAGCTTAGAGGTAGCGGGGGCGAACACAGATACGCAGTATTTT	CASSLEVAGANTDTQYF
NA	TRBV21-1	TRBJ2-3	NA	TGTGCCAGCAAGGGACAGTCTAGCACAGATACGCAGTATTTT	CASKGQSSTDTQYF